The source of this T cell receptor beta chain is a study of shared clonotypes between healthy human individuals. Study background: Each donor had three CD4 naive, three CD4 memory, two CD8 naive and one CD8 memory plate. Study-level findings and limits: Naive subsets tended to show greater estimated richness than memory subsets.

Researchers ran the assay at a deep level. TCRdb keeps only in-frame clones here, not all; method: immunoSEQ multiplex PCR. The table lists hundreds of thousands of clones, 60% to 75% of them singletons. All of the donors resided in Nashville, Tennessee, and each was a Caucasian adult. This clone was counted a few times. Its antigen remains unknown. The sequencing input was memory CD4+ T cells sorted from blood. Subset here: CD45RA-negative fraction. This sequence was found in a woman under 40 in good health.

DNA of the CDR3: TGTGCCAGCAGCTTGAAGTTCTTGATGAACACTGAAGCTTTCTTT. Protein: CASSLKFLMNTEAFF. V usage is TRBV13 and J usage is TRBJ1-1; D ambiguous. V lost 3 bases to trimming and J lost 0 bases, with 11 bases between them. Germline lookup yields CDR1 PRHDT and CDR2 FYEKMQ (reference sequence). The CDR3 has 15 amino acids.